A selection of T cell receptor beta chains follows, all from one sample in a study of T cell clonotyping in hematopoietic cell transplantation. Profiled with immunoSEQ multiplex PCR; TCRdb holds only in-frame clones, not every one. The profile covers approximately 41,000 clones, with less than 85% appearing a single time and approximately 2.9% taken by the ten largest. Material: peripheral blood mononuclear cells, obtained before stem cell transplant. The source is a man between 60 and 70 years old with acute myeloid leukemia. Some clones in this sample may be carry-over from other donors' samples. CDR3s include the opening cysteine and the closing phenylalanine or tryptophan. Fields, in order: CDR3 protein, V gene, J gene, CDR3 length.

CDR3aa: CASSGGGYEQYF
v_gene: TRBV7-9
j_gene: TRBJ2-7
len: 12

CDR3aa: CASRSGETEAFF
v_gene: TRBV28
j_gene: TRBJ1-1
len: 12

CDR3aa: CASSEANYGYTF
v_gene: TRBV11-2
j_gene: TRBJ1-2
len: 12

CDR3aa: CASTGEGIYQPQHF
v_gene: TRBV2
j_gene: TRBJ1-5
len: 14

CDR3aa: CASRGRGATYNSPLHF
v_gene: TRBV19
j_gene: TRBJ1-6
len: 16

CDR3aa: CASSPSRSAAEAFF
v_gene: TRBV4-3
j_gene: TRBJ1-1
len: 14

CDR3aa: CATEDRTNEKLFF
v_gene: TRBV7-4
j_gene: TRBJ1-4
len: 13

CDR3aa: CASSQDRGQVNTEAFF
v_gene: TRBV14
j_gene: TRBJ1-1
len: 16

CDR3aa: CASLRSSTDTQYF
v_gene: TRBV2
j_gene: TRBJ2-3
len: 13

CDR3aa: CASSTDSSANGYTF
v_gene: TRBV7-2
j_gene: TRBJ1-2
len: 14

CDR3aa: CASSRDRGGNQPQHF
v_gene: TRBV18
j_gene: TRBJ1-5
len: 15